This TCR beta chain came from a study of cytomegalovirus exposure and HLA in healthy donors. The study, taken as a whole, reports: In an earlier analysis, in around 590 donors, most V segments appeared productive either ~90% or ~30% of the time. Later on, an analysis showed TCR association rates differing by HLA locus, with DRB1 the most and HLA-C the fewest.

Germline V CDR1 and CDR2: MNHNS, SASEGT. The CDR3 sequence is 15 residues long. Trimming removed 5 bases at V and 3 bases at J, with 16 bases between. Primers: 60 Vbeta forward and 13 Jbeta reverse. Assay used: immunoSEQ multiplex PCR; TCRdb lists only in-frame clones, some missing. This sample has approximately 100,000 clones; around 79% occur once, and the top ten carry roughly 2%. This clone was detected only a few times. Antigen unknown. Sample: PBMCs. The chain recombines TRBV6-1 with TRBJ1-1; D ambiguous. The receptor was derived from a woman aged 35 to 49 in good health and CMV-seronegative. CDR3 bases: TGTGCCAGCAGTCAACCCCACTCCCGGGACACTGAAGCTTTCTTT. Encoded protein: CASSQPHSRDTEAFF.